The 19 T cell receptor beta chains below come from one sample, sequenced in a study of CD8 T cells in Susac syndrome. With random hexamers, reverse transcription was performed on about 0.5 to 1 ug of RNA. In TCRdb, the immunoSEQ multiplex PCR reads were re-called with MiXCR into one record per CDR3 protein. Of more than 110,000 distinct CDR3 sequences listed, around 93% are singletons. What was sequenced was CD4+ T cells from PBMCs. The receptor set was obtained from a human donor with Susac syndrome.

The chain is built from TRBV12-5 and TRBJ2-1; D not resolved. This CDR3 is 16 amino acids long. Germline CDR1 is LGHNT and CDR2 is FRNRAP. Trimming pared 2 bases from V and 2 bases from J, leaving 13 bases between. The CDR3 spells CASGLTALRTYNEQFF. CDR3 DNA: TGTGCTAGTGGTTTGACGGCCCTTAGAACCTACAATGAGCAGTTCTTC. The full variable domain, its missing parts supplied by reference TRBV12-5 and TRBJ2-1, is DARVTQTPRHKVTEMGQEVTMRCQPILGHNTVFWYRQTMMQGLELLAYFRNRAPLDDSGMPKDRFSAEMPDATLATLKIQPSEPRDSAVYFCASGLTALRTYNEQFFGPGTRLTVL.

The chain employs TRBV4-1 and TRBJ2-5; perhaps TRBD2 as D (6 bases). The germline gives CDR1 MGHRA, CDR2 YSYEKL. Trimming took off 0 bases at V and 5 bases at J, with 16 bases between the two ends. This CDR3 comprises 16 residues. CDR3 amino acids: CASSQDGGGPRETQYF. The CDR3 coding sequence is TGCGCCAGCAGCCAAGATGGTGGAGGGCCTCGGGAGACCCAGTACTTC.

V and J are TRBV15 and TRBJ1-1; D gene ambiguous. Germline V gene lookup returns CDR1 LNHNV and CDR2 YYDKDF (reference sequence). The CDR3 loop spans 13 amino acids. V was cut by 0 bases and J by 7 bases, with 9 bases left in between. The CDR3, as DNA: TGTGCCACCAGCAGAGATGTGAGAATTGAAGCTTTCTTT. As protein: CATSRDVRIEAFF.

A single count supports this clonotype. The V and J genes are TRBV6-5 and TRBJ1-5; 9 nucleotides match TRBD1. Germline CDR1 MNHEY, CDR2 SVGAGI. CDR3 size: 14 residues. V lost 2 bases to trimming and J lost 4 bases; unmatched junction nucleotides: 0. CDR3 protein: CASSYGQGNQPQHF. CDR3 sequence (DNA): TGTGCCAGCAGTTACGGACAGGGGAATCAGCCCCAGCATTTT.

This chain uses TRBV18 with TRBJ1-1; D might be TRBD1 (5 bases). The CDR3 covers 16 residues. Germline loops: CDR1 KGHSH, CDR2 LQKENI. Trimming cost V 4 bases and J 1 base, with 16 bases left between them. CDR3 bases: TGTGCCAGCTCACAACAACCGGGACTGTGGAACACTGAAGCTTTCTTT. Residues: CASSQQPGLWNTEAFF.

This clonotype came up a few times. This sequence joins TRBV18 and TRBJ1-1, with D hard to call. This CDR3 has 13 residues. In germline, CDR1 is KGHSH, CDR2 LQKENI. Trimming shortened V by 3 bases and J by 0 bases, and 5 bases separated the two germline ends. The CDR3: CASSPELNTEAFF. CDR3 DNA sequence: TGTGCCAGCTCACCGGAGCTGAACACTGAAGCTTTCTTT. The full variable domain, its missing parts supplied by reference TRBV18 and TRBJ1-1, is NAGVMQNPRHLVRRRGQEARLRCSPMKGHSHVYWYRQLPEEGLKFMVYLQKENIIDESGMPKERFSAEFPKEGPSILRIQQVVRGDSAAYFCASSPELNTEAFFGQGTRLTVV.

J is TRBJ2-2 and V is TRBV9; the match to TRBD1 covers 9 bases. Trimming took 3 bases from V and 0 from J; bases not matched to a gene: 3. The CDR3 has 16 amino acids. Germline V gene lookup returns CDR1 SGDLS and CDR2 YYNGEE. CDR3 sequence reads: CASSAGQGPNTGELFF. As DNA, the CDR3 is TGTGCCAGCAGCGCCGGACAGGGGCCGAACACCGGGGAGCTGTTTTTT.

The chain uses TRBV4-3 and TRBJ2-1, with D hard to call. Trimming took off 4 bases at V and 0 bases at J, with 13 bases between the two ends. This CDR3 has 16 residues. Germline V gene sequence: CDR1 LGHNA, CDR2 YSLEER. CDR3 region: CASSREPGSSYNEQFF. The CDR3 DNA is TGCGCCAGCAGCCGGGAACCGGGCAGCTCCTACAATGAGCAGTTCTTC.

This clonotype was seen just once. The chain uses TRBV5-4 and TRBJ2-1; TRBD1 agrees at 9 bases. Trimming cost V 3 bases and J 4 bases; bases outside gene matches: 5. Germline CDR1 and CDR2: SGHNT and YYREEE (reference sequence). The length of the CDR3 is 15 residues. CDR3 amino acids: CASSWTGAAYNEQFF. The CDR3 region has the DNA TGTGCCAGCAGCTGGACAGGGGCAGCGTACAATGAGCAGTTCTTC.

J is TRBJ2-5 and V is TRBV13, with D perhaps matching TRBD2 (5 bases). CDR1 PRHDT and CDR2 FYEKMQ come from the germline V gene (reference sequence). Trimming stripped 3 bases from V and 7 bases from J, with 12 bases between. The CDR3 extends over 13 amino acids. As DNA, the CDR3 is TGTGCCAGCAGCTTGCGGGCCCGAGGGACCCAGTACTTC. Protein sequence: CASSLRARGTQYF.

The V call is TRBV3-1, the J call TRBJ2-5; D gene unclear. Deletions cut 4 bases from V and 5 bases from J, with 14 bases between. Germline CDR1 LGHDT, CDR2 YNNKEL (reference sequence). The CDR3 covers 14 residues. The CDR3 nucleotides are TGTGCCAGCAGCCTCCACGGGTCTGAGGAGACCCAGTACTTC. Protein product: CASSLHGSEETQYF.

The J gene is TRBJ2-2, the V gene TRBV5-1; tentatively, D is TRBD1 (5 bases). Looked up from germline, CDR1 is SGHRS and CDR2 is YFSETQ. This CDR3 spans 13 amino acids. With 0 bases removed from V and 6 bases from J, the gap between germline ends came to 6 bases. The CDR3 coding sequence is TGCGCCAGCAGCTTGGACAGGCCCGGGGAGCTGTTTTTT. It is translated as CASSLDRPGELFF.

The genes are TRBV30 and TRBJ1-1, with 7 bases matching TRBD1. Germline V lookup: CDR1 GTSNPN, CDR2 SVGIG (reference sequence). CDR3 length equals 15 residues. V dropped 4 bases and J dropped 5; count of bases not matched to a gene: 13. The CDR3 coding sequence is TGTGCCTGGACCTTCGTGGAGAGGGGGCGAACTGAAGCTTTCTTT. This encodes CAWTFVERGRTEAFF.

V and J are TRBV7-2 and TRBJ1-6; unclear D gene. Trimming stripped 1 base from V and 5 bases from J, with 12 bases between. CDR1 and CDR2 (germline): SGHTA, FQGNSA. The CDR3 runs to 16 residues. CDR3 sequence: CASSLGGLPNNSPLHF. Here the CDR3 DNA reads TGTGCCAGCAGCTTAGGAGGATTGCCGAATAATTCACCCCTCCACTTT.

V and J are TRBV3-1 and TRBJ1-2, with D possibly being TRBD1 (5 bases). The CDR3 runs 15 residues. V lost 2 bases to trimming and J lost 8 bases, with 18 bases between them. Per germline, CDR1 LGHDT and CDR2 YNNKEL (reference sequence). The CDR3 DNA reads TGTGCCAGCAGCCAAACCCTCGAGACAGCAGGAGGCTACACCTTC. Its protein product is CASSQTLETAGGYTF. The full variable domain, rest sourced from reference TRBV3-1 and TRBJ1-2, is DTAVSQTPKYLVTQMGNDKSIKCEQNLGHDTMYWYKQDSKKFLKIMFSYNNKELIINETVPNRFSPKSPDKAHLNLHINSLELGDSAVYFCASSQTLETAGGYTFGSGTRLTVV.

The chain recombines TRBV29-1 with TRBJ2-1; 7 nucleotides line up with TRBD1. Trimming at V came to 6 bases and at J to 0 bases, leaving 5 bases not matched to a gene. The CDR3 sequence is 14 residues long. The germline gives CDR1 SQVTM, CDR2 ANQGSEA. CDR3 amino acids: CSVPTGSSYNEQFF. CDR3 DNA sequence: TGCAGCGTGCCGACAGGGAGCTCCTACAATGAGCAGTTCTTC.

The chain links TRBV20-1 to TRBJ1-5; D is undetermined. Between the trimmed V and J ends, which lost 4 bases and 0 bases, there was a span of 7 bases. This CDR3 is built from 13 residues. Germline CDR1 reads DFQATT; CDR2 reads SNEGSKA (reference sequence). The CDR3 spells CSAILHSNQPQHF. The CDR3 nucleotides are TGCAGTGCTATCTTGCATAGCAATCAGCCCCAGCATTTT.

This rearrangement joins TRBV29-1 to TRBJ1-4, with 9 bases aligning to TRBD1. CDR1 is SQVTM, CDR2 ANQGSEA, per germline. The CDR3 is made up of 13 amino acids. V lost 4 bases, J lost 8 bases, and 5 bases stayed unmatched. As DNA, the CDR3 is TGCAGCGTTGCCCGGACAGGGGTCGAAAAACTGTTTTTT. It translates to CSVARTGVEKLFF.

J is TRBJ2-2 and V is TRBV12-3 or TRBV12-4; 9 bases map to TRBD2. The ends lost 2 bases at V and 6 bases at J; junction bases unmatched: 1. CDR3 length equals 14 residues. Written as DNA, the CDR3 is TGTGCCAGCAGTTTAACTAGCGGGCCCGGGGAGCTGTTTTTT. Translating it yields CASSLTSGPGELFF.